This TCR beta chain was sequenced in a study of Ad26.COV2.S vaccination and SARS-CoV-2 variants. Study-level background: The donor belonged to the COV1001 Ad26.COV2.S trial arm. Intramuscular Ad26.COV2.S doses were given once or twice, 56 days apart. Overall study findings and caveats: Greater spike-specific TCR breadth was seen in vaccine recipients than in placebo recipients. Substantial breadth was reportedly displayed by spike-specific CD8+ and CD4+ T cell responses after vaccination.

Treatment: roughly 18 received Ad26.COV2.S at low or high dose, single or two shots; 5 received placebo; per-sample allocation not given. Sampling took place 63 days after the first vaccine or placebo injection. Points on this clone: Antigen specificity is unknown.

This CDR3 contains 16 residues. Per germline, CDR1 MDHEN and CDR2 SYDVKM. With 4 bases clipped from V and 3 bases from J, the junction kept 10 bases outside the gene matches. TCRdb's copy holds only in-frame clones and misses some; the assay was immunoSEQ multiplex PCR. The table includes 350,000 to 500,000 clones, roughly 91% detected once. The clonotype originates from a person aged 18-60 years who received the Ad26.COV2.S COVID-19 vaccine or a placebo. The rearrangement links TRBV28 to TRBJ2-7, with 9 positions matching TRBD1. Sample: peripheral blood, taken in a trial of Ad26.COV2.S vaccine versus placebo. The CDR3 here is CASSYMKGQGIYEQYF. CDR3 nucleotide sequence: TGTGCCAGCAGTTACATGAAGGGACAGGGAATCTACGAGCAGTACTTC.